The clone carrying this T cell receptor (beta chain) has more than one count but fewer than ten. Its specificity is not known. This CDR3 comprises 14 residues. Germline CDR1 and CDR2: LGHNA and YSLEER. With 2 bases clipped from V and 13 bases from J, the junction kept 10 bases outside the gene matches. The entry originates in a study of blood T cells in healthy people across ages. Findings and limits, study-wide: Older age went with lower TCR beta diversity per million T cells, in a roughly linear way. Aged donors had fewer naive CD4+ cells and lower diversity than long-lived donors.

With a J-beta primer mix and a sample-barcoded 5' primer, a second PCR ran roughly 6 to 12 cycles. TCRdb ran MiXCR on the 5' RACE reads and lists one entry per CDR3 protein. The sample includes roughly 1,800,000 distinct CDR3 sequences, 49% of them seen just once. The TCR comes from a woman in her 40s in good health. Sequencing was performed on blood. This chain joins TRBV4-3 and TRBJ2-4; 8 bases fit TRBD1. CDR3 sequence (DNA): TGCGCCAGCAGCCAACGGACAGGGACGGGAGAGCAGTACTTC. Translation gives CASSQRTGTGEQYF.